The 16 T cell receptor beta chains below were found in one sample sequenced in a study of human T cells and chemical hapten exposure. Sample time point: pre-sensitization, week 0. The treatment: therapeutic diphenylcyclopropenone sensitization with weekly scalp DPC. Total RNA extraction was carried out from unfractionated whole blood. TCRdb re-called the RACE reads through MiXCR, storing one row per CDR3 protein. The data show over 50,000 distinct CDR3 sequences, 9.5% to 10% seen once. Sequencing was performed on whole blood, taken in connection with sensitization to the hapten diphenylcyclopropenone (DPC). The receptor source for this set is a woman in her twenties or thirties with alopecia areata. Some clones in this sample may be carry-over from other donors' samples.

The chain links TRBV6-1 to TRBJ1-6; no definite D call. CDR3 length: 13 residues. V was pared by 7 bases and J by 10 bases, with 14 bases between. CDR1 is MNHNS and CDR2 is SASEGT in the germline V gene. The CDR3 DNA sequence: TGTGCCAGCACCAACCTAGACGCATCACCCCTCCACTTT. It is translated as CASTNLDASPLHF.

In its sample, this clonotype was seen many times. CDR3 in amino acids: CASRPQGSGQPQHF. The CDR3 DNA reads as TGTGCCAGCAGACCCCAGGGATCAGGTCAGCCCCAGCATTTT. The chain has TRBV2 and TRBJ1-5, with D possibly being TRBD1 (5 bases). Germline CDR1 is SNHLY and CDR2 is FYNNEI. This CDR3 has 14 amino acids. Trimming took 6 bases from V and 6 from J, leaving 15 bases between them.

The rearrangement uses TRBV28 and TRBJ1-3, with D perhaps TRBD1 (5 bases). Germline lookup yields CDR1 MDHEN and CDR2 SYDVKM. The CDR3 covers 15 residues. V was pared by 7 bases and J by 0 bases, with 13 bases between. The CDR3 region has the DNA TGTGCCAGCAAACTCGCAGGGACCTCTGGAAACACCATATATTTT. Amino acid sequence: CASKLAGTSGNTIYF.

This clonotype has only a few counts. The rearrangement joins TRBV5-5 to TRBJ2-3; D is undetermined. The CDR3 is 18 residues long. Germline CDR1 reads SGHKS; CDR2 reads YYEKEE (reference sequence). The V gene lost 0 bases and the J gene lost 1 base, with 18 bases spanning the gap. CDR3 nucleotides: TGTGCCAGCAGCTTGGATTGGCCTGATACTTATGGCACAGATACGCAGTATTTT. Encoded protein: CASSLDWPDTYGTDTQYF.

V usage is TRBV3-1 and J usage is TRBJ2-3; perhaps TRBD2 as D (6 bases). The CDR3 contains 13 residues. With 5 bases removed from V and 4 bases from J, the gap between germline ends came to 10 bases. Germline loops: CDR1 LGHDT, CDR2 YNNKEL (reference sequence). The CDR3 DNA sequence: TGTGCCAGCAGCGCCGGGGGAGCAGATACGCAGTATTTT. Encoded protein: CASSAGGADTQYF.

The rearrangement joins TRBV7-8 to TRBJ1-5; maybe TRBD1 (5 bases). Trimming pared 4 bases from V and 0 bases from J, leaving 13 bases between. This CDR3 comprises 16 residues. The germline V gene encodes CDR1 SGHVS and CDR2 FQNEAQ. CDR3 sequence (DNA): TGTGCCAGCAGCTCTGTGGGACGGAATAGCAATCAGCCCCAGCATTTT. Translation: CASSSVGRNSNQPQHF.

This sequence joins TRBV12-3 or TRBV12-4 and TRBJ2-3; D is possibly TRBD1 or TRBD2 (8 bases each). Trimming removed 6 bases from V and 4 bases from J, with 26 bases in between. This CDR3 comprises 18 residues. The CDR3 nucleotides are TGTGCCAGCAGCCCCGGGACAGGCTCCATCGGGAGGGCAGATACGCAGTATTTT. Translating it yields CASSPGTGSIGRADTQYF.

The rearrangement uses TRBV5-1 and TRBJ1-2; D is unclear. The germline V and J ends were trimmed by 5 bases and 2 bases, with 7 bases remaining between them. Germline V gene sequence: CDR1 SGHRS, CDR2 YFSETQ. There are 12 residues in the CDR3. The CDR3, as DNA: TGCGCCAGCAGGGGCGGAAACTATGGCTACACCTTC. This codes for CASRGGNYGYTF.

A remark on this clonotype: This clone may be a read error of a much larger clone one base away. The chain combines TRBV7-2 with TRBJ2-5; D tentatively reads TRBD1 or TRBD2 (6 bases each). CDR1 is SGHTA and CDR2 is FQGNSA in the germline V gene. The CDR3 has 15 residues. DNA for the CDR3: TGTGCCAGCAGCAAAGCCCGGGGGCCCCAAGAGATCCAGTACTTC. Amino acids: CASSKARGPQEIQYF.

The rearrangement uses TRBV7-2 and TRBJ2-3, with 12 positions matching TRBD2. Germline V CDR1 and CDR2: SGHTA, FQGNSA. This CDR3 spans 18 amino acids. V gave up 1 base and J gave up 0 bases; unmatched junction bases: 5. The CDR3 here is CASSLEASGGASTDTQYF. CDR3 nucleotides: TGTGCCAGCAGCTTAGAGGCTAGCGGGGGGGCAAGCACAGATACGCAGTATTTT.

A few counts support this clonotype. The chain has TRBV12-3 or TRBV12-4 and TRBJ1-1; weak D call: TRBD1 (5 bases). V shed 8 bases and J shed 12 bases, with 19 bases lying between them. The CDR3 runs 12 residues. CDR3 coding DNA: TGTGCCAGCGGATGGGGCAGTGTTGTAACTTTCTTT. Encoded protein: CASGWGSVVTFF.

This clonotype came up a few times. The gene calls are TRBV6-2 or TRBV6-3 and TRBJ2-1, with D possibly matching TRBD2 (7 bases). The CDR3 sequence is 16 residues long. Deletions cut 5 bases from V and 7 bases from J, with 21 bases between. Per the germline V gene, CDR1 is MNHEY and CDR2 is SVGEGT. The CDR3 spells CASSPSLGRGSNEQFF. CDR3 DNA: TGTGCCAGCAGTCCATCCCTGGGGAGGGGGTCGAATGAGCAGTTCTTC.

This clonotype appeared a few times. This chain uses TRBV6-1 with TRBJ1-4; D possibly corresponds to TRBD1 (5 bases). V was pared by 1 base and J by 6 bases, with 12 bases between. The CDR3 runs 15 residues. From germline, CDR1 is MNHNS and CDR2 SASEGT. Here the CDR3 reads CASSEERGSDEKLFF. In nucleotides, the CDR3 is TGTGCCAGCAGTGAAGAAAGGGGTTCTGATGAAAAACTGTTTTTT.

The rearrangement links TRBV29-1 to TRBJ2-1; D is possibly TRBD2 (7 bases). The CDR3 is 13 amino acids. Germline V gene data show CDR1 as SQVTM and CDR2 as ANQGSEA. The V gene lost 5 bases and the J gene lost 6 bases, with 14 bases spanning the gap. CDR3 region: CSVSRGASNEQFF. DNA for the CDR3: TGCAGCGTTTCCCGGGGGGCCTCCAATGAGCAGTTCTTC.

There are many counts of this clonotype. This chain uses TRBV18 with TRBJ2-7; 7 bases fit TRBD1. The CDR3 contains 14 residues. V shed 5 bases, J shed 0 bases, and the junction held 4 bases outside the gene matches. Germline V gene lookup returns CDR1 KGHSH and CDR2 LQKENI. This CDR3 reads CASSWDSISYEQYF. In nucleotides, the CDR3 is TGTGCCAGCTCATGGGACAGTATCTCCTACGAGCAGTACTTC.

The rearrangement links TRBV7-3 to TRBJ2-3; possibly TRBD2 for D (6 bases). CDR3 length: 16 amino acids. V lost 5 bases, J lost 6 bases, and 21 bases lay in between. Germline CDR1 reads SGHTA; CDR2 reads FQGTGA. CDR3 bases: TGTGCCAGCAGCGACGGCACCCTAGCGCCATTGGATACGCAGTATTTT. It yields the protein CASSDGTLAPLDTQYF. The full variable domain, completed using reference TRBV7-3 and TRBJ2-3, is GAGVSQTPSNKVTEKGKYVELRCDPISGHTALYWYRQSLGQGPEFLIYFQGTGAADDSGLPNDRFFAVRPEGSVSTLKIQRTERGDSAVYLCASSDGTLAPLDTQYFGPGTRLTVL.